Listed here are 19 T cell receptor beta chains from one sample, sequenced in a study of T-cell reconstitution after alpha-beta-depleted transplantation in children. A library of TCRbeta sequences, prepared with unique molecular identifiers, was generated. TCRdb reprocessed the PCR reads with MiXCR, giving one entry per CDR3 protein. The sample lists about 200,000 distinct CDR3 sequences, approximately 6.9% occurring once. This specimen consisted of PBMCs, obtained before TCRalphabeta/CD19-depleted stem cell transplant. These receptors were obtained from a boy younger than 10 with acute lymphoblastic leukemia, due to receive a stem cell transplant.

The sample holds a few counts of this clonotype. The chain uses TRBV11-3 and TRBJ1-6; tentative D call: TRBD1 (5 bases). CDR3 length equals 18 residues. Trimming stripped 5 bases from V and 9 bases from J, with 26 bases between. Germline V gives CDR1 SGHNT, CDR2 YENEEA. The CDR3, as DNA: TGTGCCAGCAGCGTGGCCCAGCCCTATCAAGGGAGGGGTTCACCCCTCCACTTT. It yields the protein CASSVAQPYQGRGSPLHF.

This clonotype was counted at least ten times. The chain employs TRBV20-1 and TRBJ2-1; 8 bases are a match to TRBD1. J was trimmed by 6 bases and V by 3 bases; bases with no gene match: 10. The V gene's germline CDR1 is DFQATT and CDR2 SNEGSKA (reference sequence). This CDR3 is 15 amino acids long. The CDR3 nucleotides read TGCAGTGCTAGCTTCCAGGGGGCAGTTATCAATGAGCAGTTCTTC. Translation: CSASFQGAVINEQFF.

This clonotype was observed at least ten times. The chain combines TRBV12-3 or TRBV12-4 with TRBJ2-7, with TRBD1 matching 8 bases. The CDR3 is 14 amino acids. After removal of 5 bases from V and 1 base from J, the junction contained 4 bases not matched to a gene. In nucleotides, the CDR3 is TGTGCCAGCAGTACCACAGGGGGGTCCTACGAGCAGTACTTC. This codes for CASSTTGGSYEQYF.

The CDR3 DNA reads TGTGCCATCTGTTTAGTAGGACTAGCGGGAGGGTACTCCTACAATGAGCAGTTCTTC. Its translation is CAICLVGLAGGYSYNEQFF. This chain joins TRBV2 and TRBJ2-1; 15 bases map to TRBD2. The CDR3 length is 19 residues. The J segment lost 0 bases and the V segment lost 10 bases, leaving 13 bases of the junction unmatched. The germline CDR1 and CDR2 sequences are SNHLY and FYNNEI.

In its sample, this clonotype was seen a few times. The gene calls are TRBV7-9 and TRBJ2-1; D gene unclear. The CDR3 sequence is 17 residues long. Germline CDR1 reads SEHNR; CDR2 reads FQNEAQ (reference sequence). The germline V and J ends were trimmed by 2 bases and 6 bases, with 20 bases remaining between them. CDR3 residues: CASSLPRMVMKGNEQFF. The DNA of the CDR3 is TGTGCCAGCAGCTTACCTCGGATGGTCATGAAGGGCAATGAGCAGTTCTTC.

This clonotype turned up a few times. The chain couples TRBV20-1 to TRBJ2-5, with D possibly being TRBD2 (5 bases). Germline CDR1 and CDR2: DFQATT and SNEGSKA (reference sequence). This CDR3 has 16 amino acids. Trimming removed 3 bases at V and 1 base at J, with 18 bases between. CDR3 nucleotides: TGCAGTGCTAGGGCCCTATCAAGAGGGTCCCAAGAGACCCAGTACTTC. It translates to CSARALSRGSQETQYF.

This clonotype appeared a few times. The chain has TRBV29-1 and TRBJ1-2, with D perhaps TRBD1 (5 bases). The germline V gene encodes CDR1 SQVTM and CDR2 ANQGSEA. Trimming pared 3 bases from V and 4 bases from J, leaving 27 bases between. The CDR3 contains 18 residues. The CDR3 loop reads CSVEVGTPGVTVLYGYTF. The DNA of the CDR3 is TGCAGCGTTGAGGTCGGGACCCCGGGGGTGACAGTGCTCTATGGCTACACCTTC.

This clonotype was seen many times. V is TRBV10-2 and J is TRBJ2-1, with D perhaps TRBD2 (6 bases). Germline V gene data show CDR1 as WSHSY and CDR2 as SAAADI. The CDR3 totals 15 residues. Trimming took off 7 bases at V and 6 bases at J, with 19 bases between the two ends. CDR3 amino acids: CASKDLLANVNEQFF. The CDR3, as DNA: TGCGCCAGCAAGGATTTGCTAGCGAATGTCAATGAGCAGTTCTTC.

This clonotype was found many times. This chain connects TRBV11-2 to TRBJ1-6; 12 bases are a match to TRBD1. Germline lookup yields CDR1 SGHAT and CDR2 FQNNGV. The CDR3 is 16 residues long. V lost 5 bases and J lost 6; bases outside the gene matches: 5. For the CDR3, the DNA is TGTGCCAGCAGCCCTGGGACAGGGGGCAGTAATTCACCCCTCCACTTT. As protein: CASSPGTGGSNSPLHF.

The V and J genes are TRBV5-6 and TRBJ2-7; D gene unclear. The CDR3 is made up of 14 amino acids. Germline CDR1 reads SGHDT; CDR2 reads YYEEEE. V lost 4 bases and J lost 0, with 11 bases in between. CDR3 sequence: CASSLTTSSYEQYF. The CDR3, as DNA: TGTGCCAGCAGCCTTACCACCAGCTCCTACGAGCAGTACTTC.

The chain has TRBV28 and TRBJ1-4, with 10 bases aligning to TRBD1. The CDR3 length is 14 residues. Trimming at V came to 6 bases and at J to 8 bases, leaving 6 bases not matched to a gene. Germline-derived CDR1 and CDR2 are MDHEN and SYDVKM. CDR3 residues: CASSHGTGEEKLFF. For the CDR3, the DNA is TGTGCCAGCAGCCATGGGACAGGGGAGGAAAAACTGTTTTTT.

This clonotype was seen repeatedly, ten times or more. The genes are TRBV29-1 and TRBJ2-7, with 10 bases fitting TRBD2. The CDR3 runs 16 residues. Per germline, CDR1 SQVTM and CDR2 ANQGSEA. V dropped 5 bases and J dropped 2; count of bases not matched to a gene: 12. In DNA, the CDR3 is TGCAGCGTTTTGGACAGCCCTAGCGGGAGACCCTACGAGCAGTACTTC. It encodes CSVLDSPSGRPYEQYF.

This clonotype was picked up many times. The chain has TRBV29-1 and TRBJ1-1; no reliable D call. This CDR3 has 12 amino acids. Trimming left V 2 bases short and J 1 base short, with 5 bases between. In germline, CDR1 is SQVTM, CDR2 ANQGSEA. CDR3 region: CSVERPNTEAFF. The CDR3 nucleotides read TGCAGCGTTGAACGACCGAACACTGAAGCTTTCTTT.

This clonotype has at least ten counts. This chain connects TRBV7-9 to TRBJ2-1; tentatively, D is TRBD2 (5 bases). The CDR3 length is 15 residues. Germline V gene sequence: CDR1 SEHNR, CDR2 FQNEAQ (reference sequence). V was cut by 5 bases and J by 7 bases, with 18 bases left in between. CDR3 nucleotides: TGTGCCAGCAGCGTTAGCGAACAAAATCGGAATGAGCAGTTCTTC. Translating gives CASSVSEQNRNEQFF.

Ten or more counts support this clonotype. The chain couples TRBV7-9 to TRBJ1-1; possibly TRBD1 for D (6 bases). This CDR3 has 15 residues. The V end was cut by 4 bases, the J end by 5 bases, with 17 bases between. Germline lookup yields CDR1 SEHNR and CDR2 FQNEAQ (reference sequence). The CDR3 nucleotides read TGTGCCAGCAGCTCTCAGGGGCGTAGATGGACTGAAGCTTTCTTT. Its translation: CASSSQGRRWTEAFF. Drawing the rest from reference TRBV7-9 and TRBJ1-1, the complete variable domain is DTGVSQNPRHKITKRGQNVTFRCDPISEHNRLYWYRQTLGQGPEFLTYFQNEAQLEKSRLLSDRFSAERPKGSFSTLEIQRTEQGDSAMYLCASSSQGRRWTEAFFGQGTRLTVV.

This clonotype was seen repeatedly, ten times or more. The chain couples TRBV29-1 to TRBJ2-1; 10 bases agree with TRBD1. This CDR3 comprises 14 residues. CDR1 SQVTM and CDR2 ANQGSEA come from the germline V gene. The V segment lost 6 bases and the J segment 7 bases; nucleotides outside the gene matches: 9. Written as DNA, the CDR3 is TGCAGCGTCGGCAGGACAGGGGGGAATAATGAGCAGTTCTTC. Protein product: CSVGRTGGNNEQFF.

This clonotype was found many times. This chain links TRBV12-3 or TRBV12-4 with TRBJ2-4, with 7 bases fitting TRBD1. The CDR3 runs to 14 residues. Trimming removed 6 bases from V and 1 base from J; junction bases left unmatched: 3. The DNA of the CDR3 is TGTGCCAGCAGGAAACAGGGGGCCAAAAACATTCAGTACTTC. This encodes CASRKQGAKNIQYF.

The chain has TRBV5-1 and TRBJ1-2, with 8 bases matching TRBD1. The J segment lost 1 base and the V segment lost 2 bases, leaving 4 bases of the junction unmatched. Looked up from germline, CDR1 is SGHRS and CDR2 is YFSETQ. This CDR3 comprises 15 residues. CDR3 in DNA: TGCGCCAGCAGCTTACAGGGGGTGAATAACTATGGCTACACCTTC. It is translated as CASSLQGVNNYGYTF.

This chain joins TRBV15 and TRBJ2-7, with a weak D call TRBD2 (5 bases). This CDR3 spans 14 amino acids. Germline-derived CDR1 and CDR2 are LNHNV and YYDKDF (reference sequence). V was pared by 0 bases and J by 5 bases, with 11 bases between. CDR3 bases: TGTGCCACCAGCAGAGATGCGGGTTGGGACGAGCAGTACTTC. Its translation: CATSRDAGWDEQYF. The variable domain in full, completed from reference TRBV15 and TRBJ2-7, reads DAMVIQNPRYQVTQFGKPVTLSCSQTLNHNVMYWYQQKSSQAPKLLFHYYDKDFNNEADTPDNFQSRRPNTSFCFLDIRSPGLGDTAMYLCATSRDAGWDEQYFGPGTRLTVT.